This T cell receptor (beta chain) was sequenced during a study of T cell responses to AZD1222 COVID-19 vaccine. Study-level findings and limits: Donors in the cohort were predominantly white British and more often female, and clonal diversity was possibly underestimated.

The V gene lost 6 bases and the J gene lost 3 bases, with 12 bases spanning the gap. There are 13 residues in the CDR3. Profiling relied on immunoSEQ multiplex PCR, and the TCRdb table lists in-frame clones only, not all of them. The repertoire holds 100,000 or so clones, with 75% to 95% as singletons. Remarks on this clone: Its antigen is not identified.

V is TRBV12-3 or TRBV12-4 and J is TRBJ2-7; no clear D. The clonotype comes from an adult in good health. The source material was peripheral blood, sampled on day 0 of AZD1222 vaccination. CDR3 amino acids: CASRKPLSYEQYF. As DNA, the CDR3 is TGTGCCAGCAGGAAGCCCCTGAGCTACGAGCAGTACTTC.